The text below deals with one T cell receptor beta chain. Its target is unknown. This sample was taken from a study of response to subunit inactivated influenza vaccine. Study outcomes and limitations: Each seasonal influenza vaccination, the authors suggested, recruits few new T cells.

Germline lookup yields CDR1 SGHTA and CDR2 FQGTGA. The trim removed 3 bases at V and 6 bases at J, leaving 4 bases unmatched. The CDR3 runs 13 residues. A single record per CDR3 protein comes from TCRdb applying MiXCR to the RT-PCR reads. The sample records roughly 630,000 distinct CDR3 sequences, approximately 14% being singletons. The chain uses TRBV7-3 and TRBJ2-5, with 7 bases aligning to TRBD2. This material consisted of PBMCs from blood, taken 14 to 15 days before vaccination. This sequence was found in a man aged 45 to 65 who received an inactivated influenza vaccine. CDR3 in DNA: TGTGCCAGCAGCTTGGCTAGCGGTCAGACCCAGTACTTC. Translating gives CASSLASGQTQYF.